What follows describes a single T cell receptor beta chain. No antigen is known for it. This entry belongs to a study of T cell responses to AZD1222 COVID-19 vaccine. Findings and limits, study-wide: Spike was spanned by vaccine-associated CD4 TCRs, which were dominant at 160-218 and 743-854.

Assay: immunoSEQ multiplex PCR; the TCRdb copy retains only in-frame clones and omits some. The top ten hold roughly 4.5% of the sample, which has 100,000 to 120,000 clones, roughly four fifths seen once. V shed 3 bases and J 3 bases; nucleotides not matched to a gene: 10. The CDR3 has 17 residues. Looked up from germline, CDR1 is KGHDR and CDR2 is SFDVKD. The sequencing here drew on peripheral blood, taken on day 0 of AZD1222 vaccination. This sequence originates from an adult in good health. V is TRBV24-1 and J is TRBJ2-5, with TRBD1 matching over 9 bases. The CDR3 loop reads CATSDRDPGQGKETQYF. The CDR3 DNA reads TGTGCCACCAGTGATCGAGACCCGGGACAGGGAAAAGAGACCCAGTACTTC.